This TCR beta chain comes out of a study of cytomegalovirus exposure and HLA in healthy donors. CDR3 length: 15 residues. Germline V gene data show CDR1 as MDHEN and CDR2 as SYDVKM. V was clipped by 3 bases and J by 1 base; unmatched bases: 3. Sequenced by immunoSEQ multiplex PCR; TCRdb stores in-frame clones only, minus some. The sample gives 200,000 or so clones, 88% of which show up once; 2.9% is in the top ten. The receptor comes from a woman younger than 35 in good health and CMV-seronegative. Sequences were obtained from PBMCs. V and J are TRBV28 and TRBJ1-5; 7 bases line up with TRBD1. CDR3 nucleotide sequence: TGTGCCAGCAGTTTTCAGGGACAGAGCAATCAGCCCCAGCATTTT. It encodes CASSFQGQSNQPQHF.